This T cell receptor beta chain was recovered during a study of CD8+ T cells in alopecia areata. Germline V gene lookup returns CDR1 SGHTA and CDR2 FQGNSA. The CDR3 sequence is 15 residues long. The V end lost 0 bases, the J end lost 10 bases, and 13 bases lay between the germline ends. RNA extraction and reverse transcription yielded cDNA as sequencing template. Method: immunoSEQ multiplex PCR; TCRdb's copy keeps in-frame clones and lacks some. The sample lists around 100,000 clones; about 60% were seen once. In regard to this clone: Its antigen is undetermined.

Regarding the study as a whole: In scalp samples, resident alphabeta T cells of normal skin are also sequenced. Higher clonality than in normal scalp was seen in lesional scalp, especially alopecia totalis/universalis.

PBMCs served as the source from which CD4+ and CD8+ T cells were sorted. The receptor's source is a human donor in good health. The gene calls are TRBV7-2 and TRBJ1-6; a weak D match, TRBD1 (6 bases). Sequenced: CD4+ T cells sorted from blood. The CDR3 here is CASSLARGSGSPLHF. The CDR3 DNA reads TGTGCCAGCAGCTTAGCCAGGGGCTCCGGGTCACCCCTCCACTTT.